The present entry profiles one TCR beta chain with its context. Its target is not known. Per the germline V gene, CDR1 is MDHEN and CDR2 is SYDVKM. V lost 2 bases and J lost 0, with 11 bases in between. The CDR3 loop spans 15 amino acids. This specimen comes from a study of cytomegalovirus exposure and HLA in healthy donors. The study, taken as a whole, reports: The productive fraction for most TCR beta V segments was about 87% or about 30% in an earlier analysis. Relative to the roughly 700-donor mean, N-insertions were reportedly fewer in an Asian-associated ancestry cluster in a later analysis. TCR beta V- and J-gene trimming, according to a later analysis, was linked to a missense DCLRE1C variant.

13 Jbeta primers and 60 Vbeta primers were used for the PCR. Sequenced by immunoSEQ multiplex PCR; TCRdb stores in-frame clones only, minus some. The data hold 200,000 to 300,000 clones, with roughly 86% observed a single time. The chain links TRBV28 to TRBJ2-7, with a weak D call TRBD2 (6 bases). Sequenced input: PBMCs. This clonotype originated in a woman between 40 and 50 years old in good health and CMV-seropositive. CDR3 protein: CASSLGGVNSYEQYF. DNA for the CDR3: TGTGCCAGCAGTTTAGGAGGGGTCAACTCCTACGAGCAGTACTTC.